These 30 T cell receptor beta chains share one sample of origin, sequenced in a study of blood T cell repertoires in COVID-19. Clones were sequenced by immunoSEQ multiplex PCR, and TCRdb holds only the in-frame ones, with some missing. Of approximately 360,000 clones in the sample, less than 90% are singletons; the top ten hold about 4.9%. Sequencing was performed on PBMCs or T cells enriched from blood (not recorded which). The receptors shown here come from a woman aged 50 to 60 who had recovered from COVID-19.

This clone came up a few times. The chain carries TRBV19 and TRBJ2-5, with 9 positions matching TRBD1. V lost 6 bases to trimming and J lost 5 bases; unmatched junction nucleotides: 7. Germline V gene sequence: CDR1 LNHDA, CDR2 SQIVND (reference sequence). CDR3 length equals 14 residues. The CDR3 nucleotides are TGTGCCAGTAGCCCGGACAGGGGAGGGGAGACCCAGTACTTC. It yields the protein CASSPDRGGETQYF.

This chain uses TRBV6-5 with TRBJ2-2; 12 positions match TRBD2. Germline V gene sequence: CDR1 MNHEY, CDR2 SVGAGI. This CDR3 has 15 residues. Losses at the gene ends were 8 bases for V and 6 bases for J; bases not matched to a gene: 7. In DNA form, the CDR3 reads TGTGCCAGCCAGAGACTAGCGGGAGCCCCCGGGGAGCTGTTTTTT. Its translation is CASQRLAGAPGELFF.

The CDR3 DNA sequence: TGTGCCAGCAGCCCGGGACTAGCGGGAGGGGATACGCAGTATTTT. Translation gives CASSPGLAGGDTQYF. The chain recombines TRBV5-4 with TRBJ2-3, with 16 bases aligning to TRBD2. V was clipped by 4 bases and J by 6 bases; unmatched bases: 2. The CDR3 runs 15 residues. The germline CDR1 and CDR2 sequences are SGHNT and YYREEE (reference sequence). Looking up the rest from reference TRBV5-4 and TRBJ2-3 gives the full variable domain: ETGVTQSPTHLIKTRGQQVTLRCSSQSGHNTVSWYQQALGQGPQFIFQYYREEENGRGNFPPRFSGLQFPNYSSELNVNALELDDSALYLCASSPGLAGGDTQYFGPGTRLTVL.

This chain joins TRBV25-1 and TRBJ2-1; D unresolved. Per the germline V gene, CDR1 is MGHDK and CDR2 is SYGVNS. The CDR3 totals 12 residues. Trimming pared 5 bases from V and 5 bases from J, leaving 7 bases between. DNA for the CDR3: TGTGCCAGCAGTTACAGTGACAATGAGCAGTTCTTC. It encodes CASSYSDNEQFF.

The rearrangement links TRBV4-3 to TRBJ2-1; weak D call: TRBD1 (6 bases). V was clipped by 1 base and J by 8 bases, with 15 bases between them. Germline V gene lookup returns CDR1 LGHNA and CDR2 YSLEER. The CDR3 extends over 15 amino acids. CDR3 DNA sequence: TGCGCCAGCAGCCAAGTCCTGGGGGCGATCGATGAGCAGTTCTTC. It encodes CASSQVLGAIDEQFF.

Here the CDR3 reads CASSRTPTGAEAGNTIYF. DNA for the CDR3: TGTGCCAGCAGCCGAACCCCGACAGGGGCCGAAGCTGGAAACACCATATATTTT. The chain recombines TRBV14 with TRBJ1-3; TRBD1 agrees at 8 bases. CDR3 length equals 18 residues. The J segment lost 2 bases and the V segment lost 4 bases, leaving 13 bases of the junction unmatched. Germline CDR1 reads SGHDN; CDR2 reads FVKESK.

V is TRBV30 and J is TRBJ1-3; no clear D gene. Germline V lookup: CDR1 GTSNPN, CDR2 SVGIG (reference sequence). The CDR3 totals 11 residues. The germline V and J ends were trimmed by 3 bases and 10 bases, with 10 bases remaining between them. Written as DNA, the CDR3 is TGTGCCTGGAGGGCGACAACGACCATATATTTT. Translation: CAWRATTTIYF.

V is TRBV5-4 and J is TRBJ1-2, with 7 bases aligning to TRBD1. The CDR3 is made up of 14 amino acids. Germline trimming cut 5 bases from V and 8 bases from J; bases unmatched to any gene: 12. Germline CDR1 and CDR2: SGHNT and YYREEE (reference sequence). As DNA, the CDR3 is TGTGCCAGCAGGTCTCTCGACAGGGAAGGAGGCTACACCTTC. Translated, it gives CASRSLDREGGYTF.

The V and J genes are TRBV30 and TRBJ2-1, with TRBD1 matching over 12 bases. Looked up from germline, CDR1 is GTSNPN and CDR2 is SVGIG (reference sequence). V was pared by 8 bases and J by 8 bases, with 7 bases of the junction left unmatched. The CDR3 is made up of 13 amino acids. As DNA, the CDR3 is TGTGCCACCGGGACAGGGGGCTGGGATGAGCAGTTCTTC. Its translation is CATGTGGWDEQFF.

This clone was seen a few times. This chain joins TRBV10-3 and TRBJ1-2; D ambiguous. Trimming stripped 0 bases from V and 0 bases from J, with 8 bases between. The CDR3 runs 15 residues. The germline CDR1 and CDR2 sequences are ENHRY and SYGVKD. This CDR3 is CAISESSASNYGYTF. CDR3 DNA sequence: TGTGCCATCAGTGAGTCTAGCGCATCTAACTATGGCTACACCTTC.

The chain links TRBV20-1 to TRBJ2-7; 7 positions match TRBD2. Germline values: CDR1 DFQATT, CDR2 SNEGSKA (reference sequence). CDR3 length: 12 residues. With 3 bases clipped from V and 7 bases from J, the junction kept 6 bases outside the gene matches. The CDR3 DNA follows: TGCAGTGCTAGTAGCGGAGCGGGGGAGCAGTACTTC. This gives the protein CSASSGAGEQYF.

The chain couples TRBV5-1 to TRBJ1-1, with 8 bases that match TRBD1. CDR3 length: 16 residues. The trim removed 2 bases at V and 2 bases at J, leaving 8 bases unmatched. Germline loops: CDR1 SGHRS, CDR2 YFSETQ. CDR3 loop: CASSFRDRKINTEAFF. The CDR3 DNA reads TGCGCCAGCAGCTTTCGGGACAGGAAGATTAACACTGAAGCTTTCTTT.

This rearrangement joins TRBV5-4 to TRBJ2-1; the D is unclear. Trimming left V 0 bases short and J 7 bases short, with 5 bases between. This CDR3 has 12 residues. Germline V gene data show CDR1 as SGHNT and CDR2 as YYREEE (reference sequence). The CDR3 nucleotides read TGTGCCAGCAGCTTGGACAAGAATGAGCAGTTCTTC. Amino acids: CASSLDKNEQFF.

To note about this clone: The sample holds other DNA sequences that translate to the same CDR3. The chain uses TRBV7-2 and TRBJ2-7; the D is unclear. Deletions cut 5 bases from V and 0 bases from J, with 11 bases between. The V gene's germline CDR1 is SGHTA and CDR2 FQGNSA. This CDR3 spans 14 amino acids. The CDR3 loop is CASSRDKSSYEQYF. The DNA for the CDR3 is TGTGCCAGCAGCCGCGACAAAAGCTCCTACGAGCAGTACTTC.

This chain uses TRBV29-1 with TRBJ1-2, with a tentative D call TRBD1 (5 bases). The CDR3 is 16 residues long. V shed 4 bases and J shed 8 bases, with 26 bases lying between them. Per the germline V gene, CDR1 is SQVTM and CDR2 is ANQGSEA. CDR3 DNA: TGCAGCGTTGGATATCGGTTGGACACCCTAAGCCCCGGCTACACCTTC. As protein: CSVGYRLDTLSPGYTF.

The chain is built from TRBV29-1 and TRBJ1-2, with 7 bases fitting TRBD1. The CDR3 runs 15 residues. V lost 2 bases to trimming and J lost 5 bases; unmatched junction nucleotides: 11. CDR1 and CDR2 (germline): SQVTM, ANQGSEA. The CDR3 DNA reads TGCAGCGTTGAAACAACAGGGGACAGATTATATGGCTACACCTTC. As protein: CSVETTGDRLYGYTF.

This clone was seen a handful of times. This chain connects TRBV30 to TRBJ1-4, with 7 bases that match TRBD1. The V and J ends lost 2 bases and 9 bases, in that order; junction bases with no gene match: 9. CDR3 length equals 14 residues. Germline V gene sequence: CDR1 GTSNPN, CDR2 SVGIG (reference sequence). CDR3 loop: CAWSPDRAVQKLFF. The DNA of the CDR3 is TGTGCCTGGAGTCCCGACAGGGCGGTCCAAAAACTGTTTTTT.

The V gene is TRBV7-2, the J gene TRBJ1-5, with TRBD1 matching over 7 bases. In germline, CDR1 is SGHTA, CDR2 FQGNSA. CDR3 length: 16 amino acids. V dropped 4 bases and J dropped 1; count of bases not matched to a gene: 7. The DNA of the CDR3 is TGTGCCAGCAGCTCTGGACAGGTCTTGAGCAATCAGCCCCAGCATTTT. Amino acids: CASSSGQVLSNQPQHF.

This chain links TRBV19 with TRBJ2-2; maybe TRBD1 (6 bases). Trimming took off 7 bases at V and 1 base at J, with 25 bases between the two ends. The CDR3 length is 19 residues. CDR1 and CDR2 (germline): LNHDA, SQIVND (reference sequence). The CDR3 protein is CASTTTGPPSPLNTGELFF. The DNA of the CDR3 is TGTGCCAGTACCACGACAGGCCCCCCCTCTCCCCTGAACACCGGGGAGCTGTTTTTT.

In nucleotides, the CDR3 is TGTGCCAGCAGTACCCACACCGCAGGGTACCCTGAAGCTTTCTTT. Protein sequence: CASSTHTAGYPEAFF. The chain recombines TRBV6-6 with TRBJ1-1; a weak D match, TRBD1 (5 bases). CDR1 MNHNY and CDR2 SVGAGI come from the germline V gene (reference sequence). The CDR3 sequence is 15 residues long. Trimming took off 5 bases at V and 6 bases at J, with 19 bases between the two ends.

This clone was seen once. J is TRBJ1-1 and V is TRBV5-4; 7 bases match TRBD1. The CDR3 consists of 14 residues. Per germline, CDR1 SGHNT and CDR2 YYREEE (reference sequence). V dropped 6 bases and J dropped 5; count of bases not matched to a gene: 10. The CDR3 DNA reads TGTGCCAGCACCAGACAGGGAAGGAATACTGAAGCTTTCTTT. This sequence encodes CASTRQGRNTEAFF.

The rearrangement joins TRBV6-2 or TRBV6-3 to TRBJ1-5, with 9 positions matching TRBD1. There are 14 residues in the CDR3. Germline CDR1 is MNHEY and CDR2 is SVGEGT. V shed 4 bases, J shed 6 bases, and the junction held 4 bases outside the gene matches. The DNA of the CDR3 is TGTGCCAGCAGTTCCCTGACAGGGGGTCAGCCCCAGCATTTT. Residues: CASSSLTGGQPQHF.

This sequence joins TRBV19 and TRBJ1-3; no clear D. The V gene lost 3 bases and the J gene lost 1 base, with 13 bases spanning the gap. CDR1 is LNHDA, CDR2 SQIVND, per germline (reference sequence). The CDR3 consists of 16 residues. CDR3 loop: CASSIGSADSGNTIYF. The CDR3 DNA reads as TGTGCCAGTAGTATTGGCAGCGCAGATTCTGGAAACACCATATATTTT.

This clone was picked up a small number of times. The chain recombines TRBV18 with TRBJ1-2; 10 bases line up with TRBD1. With V trimmed by 2 bases and J by 7 bases, 1 base remained unmatched. Germline V gene sequence: CDR1 KGHSH, CDR2 LQKENI. This CDR3 is 13 amino acids long. The DNA of the CDR3 is TGTGCCAGCTCACCAGGGGACAGGGGTGGCTACACCTTC. Protein sequence: CASSPGDRGGYTF. Looking up the rest from reference TRBV18 and TRBJ1-2 gives the full variable domain: NAGVMQNPRHLVRRRGQEARLRCSPMKGHSHVYWYRQLPEEGLKFMVYLQKENIIDESGMPKERFSAEFPKEGPSILRIQQVVRGDSAAYFCASSPGDRGGYTFGSGTRLTVV.

This chain connects TRBV6-5 to TRBJ2-7; no clear D. CDR1 is MNHEY and CDR2 is SVGAGI in the germline V gene. Trimming took off 2 bases at V and 3 bases at J, with 8 bases between the two ends. The CDR3 has 13 residues. The CDR3 coding sequence is TGTGCCAGCAGTTACGGCGGTAGCTACGAGCAGTACTTC. Protein sequence: CASSYGGSYEQYF.

The chain links TRBV27 to TRBJ2-5; D remains ambiguous. V was shortened by 5 bases and J by 5 bases, with 6 bases between the two germline ends. This CDR3 has 11 amino acids. Germline V gene data show CDR1 as MNHEY and CDR2 as SMNVEV (reference sequence). The CDR3 protein is CASSPLETQYF. CDR3 DNA sequence: TGTGCCAGCAGTCCCCTCGAGACCCAGTACTTC.

J is TRBJ1-1 and V is TRBV30; D is unclear. The length of the CDR3 is 13 residues. CDR1 is GTSNPN and CDR2 is SVGIG in the germline V gene (reference sequence). V shed 5 bases and J shed 1 base, with 11 bases lying between them. The CDR3 sequence is CAWAHRGNTEAFF. CDR3 nucleotides: TGTGCCTGGGCTCATCGGGGGAACACTGAAGCTTTCTTT.

V gene TRBV5-1 combines with J gene TRBJ2-7; TRBD2 matches at 10 bases. Trimming took 2 bases from V and 3 from J; bases not matched to a gene: 2. This CDR3 contains 14 residues. Germline V gene lookup returns CDR1 SGHRS and CDR2 YFSETQ. CDR3 sequence reads: CASSFGTSVYEQYF. The CDR3 DNA reads TGCGCCAGCAGCTTCGGGACTAGCGTCTACGAGCAGTACTTC.

The genes are TRBV7-9 and TRBJ1-2; 7 nucleotides agree with TRBD1. The germline V gene encodes CDR1 SEHNR and CDR2 FQNEAQ (reference sequence). The CDR3 has 15 amino acids. The V gene end was trimmed by 0 bases and the J gene end by 5 bases; junction bases not matched to a gene: 6. As DNA, the CDR3 is TGTGCCAGCAGCTTAGCGGTTACAGGGGAATATGGCTACACCTTC. Protein sequence: CASSLAVTGEYGYTF.

The rearrangement uses TRBV27 and TRBJ2-1; the match to TRBD1 covers 10 bases. The V and J ends lost 4 bases and 3 bases, in that order; junction bases with no gene match: 12. The CDR3 contains 18 residues. CDR1 MNHEY and CDR2 SMNVEV come from the germline V gene (reference sequence). In DNA, the CDR3 is TGTGCCAGCAGTTCCGTCGGGTTCCGGGACAGGGGCTACAATGAGCAGTTCTTC. This codes for CASSSVGFRDRGYNEQFF.